Listed here are 9 T cell receptor beta chains from one sample, sequenced in a study of human T cells and chemical hapten exposure. From the RACE reads, TCRdb called clonotypes with MiXCR, one entry per CDR3 protein. The data contain over 45,000 distinct CDR3 sequences, 4.3% of them singletons. The time point denotes: healthy volunteer bleed at 2 weeks. Before extraction, the whole blood was not fractionated, and total RNA was taken from it. Material: whole blood. These receptors were taken from a female donor in good health. Some clones in this sample may be carry-over from other donors' samples.

This clonotype was seen many times. In DNA form, the CDR3 reads TGTGCCAGCAGCTTAGGTCGCGGCCTTTTAGAGACCCAGTACTTC. Translation gives CASSLGRGLLETQYF. The rearrangement links TRBV7-7 to TRBJ2-5; D gene uncertain. CDR1 and CDR2 from the germline V gene are SSHAT and FNYEAQ (reference sequence). Trimming cost V 1 base and J 4 bases, with 13 bases left between them. The CDR3 sequence is 15 residues long.

This clonotype was detected many times. The chain recombines TRBV20-1 with TRBJ1-2, with D possibly matching TRBD1 (6 bases). Between the trimmed V and J ends, which lost 0 bases and 6 bases, there was a span of 17 bases. From germline, CDR1 is DFQATT and CDR2 SNEGSKA (reference sequence). There are 15 residues in the CDR3. The DNA of the CDR3 is TGCAGTGCTAGAGATGGCGCCGCGGGGGCGGATGGCTACACCTTC. It specifies CSARDGAAGADGYTF.

This sequence joins TRBV28 and TRBJ2-6; D possibly corresponds to TRBD1 (5 bases). Germline-derived CDR1 and CDR2 are MDHEN and SYDVKM. With 5 bases removed from V and 1 base from J, the gap between germline ends came to 9 bases. The CDR3 has 15 amino acids. The CDR3 sequence is CASSITGSGANVLTF. DNA of the CDR3: TGTGCCAGCAGTATAACAGGTTCTGGGGCCAACGTCCTGACTTTC.

The chain combines TRBV29-1 with TRBJ2-7; possibly TRBD2 for D (6 bases). Per the germline V gene, CDR1 is SQVTM and CDR2 is ANQGSEA. Trimming removed 3 bases at V and 2 bases at J, with 17 bases between. The CDR3 runs to 15 residues. CDR3: CSVDMPGGPTYEQYF. The CDR3 DNA sequence: TGCAGCGTTGATATGCCCGGGGGACCCACCTACGAGCAGTACTTC.

This clonotype has a count of ten or more. V is TRBV6-2 or TRBV6-3 and J is TRBJ1-2; maybe TRBD1 (6 bases). The CDR3 has 15 amino acids. The V gene lost 2 bases and the J gene lost 4 bases, with 14 bases spanning the gap. Germline assignment: CDR1 MNHEY and CDR2 SVGEGT. Here the CDR3 DNA reads TGTGCCAGCAGTTACGGGGCACCGGGGGCCTATGGCTACACCTTC. It is translated as CASSYGAPGAYGYTF.

The chain couples TRBV18 to TRBJ2-3; 11 bases are shared with TRBD1. Germline lookup yields CDR1 KGHSH and CDR2 LQKENI. V was pared by 3 bases and J by 1 base, with 3 bases of the junction left unmatched. The CDR3 runs 16 residues. This chain's CDR3 is CASSPRTGGGTDTQYF. In DNA, the CDR3 is TGTGCCAGCTCACCCCGGACAGGGGGCGGCACAGATACGCAGTATTTT. Full variable domain (remainder filled in from reference TRBV18 and TRBJ2-3): NAGVMQNPRHLVRRRGQEARLRCSPMKGHSHVYWYRQLPEEGLKFMVYLQKENIIDESGMPKERFSAEFPKEGPSILRIQQVVRGDSAAYFCASSPRTGGGTDTQYFGPGTRLTVL.

In this sample, this clonotype turned up many times. This sequence joins TRBV5-6 and TRBJ2-7; unclear D gene. Germline V lookup: CDR1 SGHDT, CDR2 YYEEEE. V lost 3 bases, J lost 2 bases, and 9 bases lay in between. The CDR3 is 13 amino acids. CDR3 coding DNA: TGTGCCAGCAGCTCGGACGCTGCCTACGAGCAGTACTTC. It specifies CASSSDAAYEQYF.

This clonotype was recorded many times. The CDR3 loop reads CASSPFAGARGSPLHF. Here the CDR3 DNA reads TGTGCCAGCAGCCCCTTTGCTGGGGCTAGGGGCTCACCCCTCCACTTT. This chain links TRBV7-2 with TRBJ1-6, with D possibly being TRBD1 (5 bases). Germline CDR1 and CDR2: SGHTA and FQGNSA. CDR3 length equals 16 residues. V gave up 5 bases and J gave up 10 bases, with 21 bases separating them. The full variable domain, rest sourced from reference TRBV7-2 and TRBJ1-6, is GAGVSQSPSNKVTEKGKDVELRCDPISGHTALYWYRQSLGQGLEFLIYFQGNSAPDKSGLPSDRFSAERTGGSVSTLTIQRTQQEDSAVYLCASSPFAGARGSPLHFGNGTRLTVT.

The sample holds many counts of this clonotype. In DNA form, the CDR3 reads TGTGCCAGCTCACCATCCCGGGGCCGGAGGGATGAGCAGTTCTTC. Its translation: CASSPSRGRRDEQFF. The V and J genes are TRBV18 and TRBJ2-1, with a weak D call TRBD2 (6 bases). The CDR3 runs to 15 residues. V lost 2 bases and J 8 bases, leaving 16 bases between the germline ends. Germline CDR1 and CDR2: KGHSH and LQKENI.